The clone carrying this TCR beta chain was recorded a few times. Its antigen is unknown. This record comes from a study of T cells after yellow fever vaccination. Study-wide points: Most primary-vaccination clones recurred post-booster (nearly 98% CD4, 88% CD8).

The CDR3 totals 13 residues. Trimming shortened V by 4 bases and J by 2 bases, and 8 bases separated the two germline ends. CDR1 is SGHRS, CDR2 YFSETQ, per germline. TCRdb re-derived calls from the 5' RACE reads in MiXCR, one entry per CDR3 protein. The profile covers about 260,000 distinct CDR3 sequences, with roughly 13% appearing a single time and around 0.49% taken by the ten largest. V usage is TRBV5-1 and J usage is TRBJ2-3; D remains unclear. The clonotype comes from a man aged 25 to 40 who received the YFV17D yellow fever vaccine. The sample consisted of CD4+ T cells sorted from PBMCs, taken 45 days after the yellow fever booster vaccination. CDR3 nucleotide sequence: TGCGCCAGCAGCCCAACCCCCACAGATACGCAGTATTTT. Protein: CASSPTPTDTQYF.